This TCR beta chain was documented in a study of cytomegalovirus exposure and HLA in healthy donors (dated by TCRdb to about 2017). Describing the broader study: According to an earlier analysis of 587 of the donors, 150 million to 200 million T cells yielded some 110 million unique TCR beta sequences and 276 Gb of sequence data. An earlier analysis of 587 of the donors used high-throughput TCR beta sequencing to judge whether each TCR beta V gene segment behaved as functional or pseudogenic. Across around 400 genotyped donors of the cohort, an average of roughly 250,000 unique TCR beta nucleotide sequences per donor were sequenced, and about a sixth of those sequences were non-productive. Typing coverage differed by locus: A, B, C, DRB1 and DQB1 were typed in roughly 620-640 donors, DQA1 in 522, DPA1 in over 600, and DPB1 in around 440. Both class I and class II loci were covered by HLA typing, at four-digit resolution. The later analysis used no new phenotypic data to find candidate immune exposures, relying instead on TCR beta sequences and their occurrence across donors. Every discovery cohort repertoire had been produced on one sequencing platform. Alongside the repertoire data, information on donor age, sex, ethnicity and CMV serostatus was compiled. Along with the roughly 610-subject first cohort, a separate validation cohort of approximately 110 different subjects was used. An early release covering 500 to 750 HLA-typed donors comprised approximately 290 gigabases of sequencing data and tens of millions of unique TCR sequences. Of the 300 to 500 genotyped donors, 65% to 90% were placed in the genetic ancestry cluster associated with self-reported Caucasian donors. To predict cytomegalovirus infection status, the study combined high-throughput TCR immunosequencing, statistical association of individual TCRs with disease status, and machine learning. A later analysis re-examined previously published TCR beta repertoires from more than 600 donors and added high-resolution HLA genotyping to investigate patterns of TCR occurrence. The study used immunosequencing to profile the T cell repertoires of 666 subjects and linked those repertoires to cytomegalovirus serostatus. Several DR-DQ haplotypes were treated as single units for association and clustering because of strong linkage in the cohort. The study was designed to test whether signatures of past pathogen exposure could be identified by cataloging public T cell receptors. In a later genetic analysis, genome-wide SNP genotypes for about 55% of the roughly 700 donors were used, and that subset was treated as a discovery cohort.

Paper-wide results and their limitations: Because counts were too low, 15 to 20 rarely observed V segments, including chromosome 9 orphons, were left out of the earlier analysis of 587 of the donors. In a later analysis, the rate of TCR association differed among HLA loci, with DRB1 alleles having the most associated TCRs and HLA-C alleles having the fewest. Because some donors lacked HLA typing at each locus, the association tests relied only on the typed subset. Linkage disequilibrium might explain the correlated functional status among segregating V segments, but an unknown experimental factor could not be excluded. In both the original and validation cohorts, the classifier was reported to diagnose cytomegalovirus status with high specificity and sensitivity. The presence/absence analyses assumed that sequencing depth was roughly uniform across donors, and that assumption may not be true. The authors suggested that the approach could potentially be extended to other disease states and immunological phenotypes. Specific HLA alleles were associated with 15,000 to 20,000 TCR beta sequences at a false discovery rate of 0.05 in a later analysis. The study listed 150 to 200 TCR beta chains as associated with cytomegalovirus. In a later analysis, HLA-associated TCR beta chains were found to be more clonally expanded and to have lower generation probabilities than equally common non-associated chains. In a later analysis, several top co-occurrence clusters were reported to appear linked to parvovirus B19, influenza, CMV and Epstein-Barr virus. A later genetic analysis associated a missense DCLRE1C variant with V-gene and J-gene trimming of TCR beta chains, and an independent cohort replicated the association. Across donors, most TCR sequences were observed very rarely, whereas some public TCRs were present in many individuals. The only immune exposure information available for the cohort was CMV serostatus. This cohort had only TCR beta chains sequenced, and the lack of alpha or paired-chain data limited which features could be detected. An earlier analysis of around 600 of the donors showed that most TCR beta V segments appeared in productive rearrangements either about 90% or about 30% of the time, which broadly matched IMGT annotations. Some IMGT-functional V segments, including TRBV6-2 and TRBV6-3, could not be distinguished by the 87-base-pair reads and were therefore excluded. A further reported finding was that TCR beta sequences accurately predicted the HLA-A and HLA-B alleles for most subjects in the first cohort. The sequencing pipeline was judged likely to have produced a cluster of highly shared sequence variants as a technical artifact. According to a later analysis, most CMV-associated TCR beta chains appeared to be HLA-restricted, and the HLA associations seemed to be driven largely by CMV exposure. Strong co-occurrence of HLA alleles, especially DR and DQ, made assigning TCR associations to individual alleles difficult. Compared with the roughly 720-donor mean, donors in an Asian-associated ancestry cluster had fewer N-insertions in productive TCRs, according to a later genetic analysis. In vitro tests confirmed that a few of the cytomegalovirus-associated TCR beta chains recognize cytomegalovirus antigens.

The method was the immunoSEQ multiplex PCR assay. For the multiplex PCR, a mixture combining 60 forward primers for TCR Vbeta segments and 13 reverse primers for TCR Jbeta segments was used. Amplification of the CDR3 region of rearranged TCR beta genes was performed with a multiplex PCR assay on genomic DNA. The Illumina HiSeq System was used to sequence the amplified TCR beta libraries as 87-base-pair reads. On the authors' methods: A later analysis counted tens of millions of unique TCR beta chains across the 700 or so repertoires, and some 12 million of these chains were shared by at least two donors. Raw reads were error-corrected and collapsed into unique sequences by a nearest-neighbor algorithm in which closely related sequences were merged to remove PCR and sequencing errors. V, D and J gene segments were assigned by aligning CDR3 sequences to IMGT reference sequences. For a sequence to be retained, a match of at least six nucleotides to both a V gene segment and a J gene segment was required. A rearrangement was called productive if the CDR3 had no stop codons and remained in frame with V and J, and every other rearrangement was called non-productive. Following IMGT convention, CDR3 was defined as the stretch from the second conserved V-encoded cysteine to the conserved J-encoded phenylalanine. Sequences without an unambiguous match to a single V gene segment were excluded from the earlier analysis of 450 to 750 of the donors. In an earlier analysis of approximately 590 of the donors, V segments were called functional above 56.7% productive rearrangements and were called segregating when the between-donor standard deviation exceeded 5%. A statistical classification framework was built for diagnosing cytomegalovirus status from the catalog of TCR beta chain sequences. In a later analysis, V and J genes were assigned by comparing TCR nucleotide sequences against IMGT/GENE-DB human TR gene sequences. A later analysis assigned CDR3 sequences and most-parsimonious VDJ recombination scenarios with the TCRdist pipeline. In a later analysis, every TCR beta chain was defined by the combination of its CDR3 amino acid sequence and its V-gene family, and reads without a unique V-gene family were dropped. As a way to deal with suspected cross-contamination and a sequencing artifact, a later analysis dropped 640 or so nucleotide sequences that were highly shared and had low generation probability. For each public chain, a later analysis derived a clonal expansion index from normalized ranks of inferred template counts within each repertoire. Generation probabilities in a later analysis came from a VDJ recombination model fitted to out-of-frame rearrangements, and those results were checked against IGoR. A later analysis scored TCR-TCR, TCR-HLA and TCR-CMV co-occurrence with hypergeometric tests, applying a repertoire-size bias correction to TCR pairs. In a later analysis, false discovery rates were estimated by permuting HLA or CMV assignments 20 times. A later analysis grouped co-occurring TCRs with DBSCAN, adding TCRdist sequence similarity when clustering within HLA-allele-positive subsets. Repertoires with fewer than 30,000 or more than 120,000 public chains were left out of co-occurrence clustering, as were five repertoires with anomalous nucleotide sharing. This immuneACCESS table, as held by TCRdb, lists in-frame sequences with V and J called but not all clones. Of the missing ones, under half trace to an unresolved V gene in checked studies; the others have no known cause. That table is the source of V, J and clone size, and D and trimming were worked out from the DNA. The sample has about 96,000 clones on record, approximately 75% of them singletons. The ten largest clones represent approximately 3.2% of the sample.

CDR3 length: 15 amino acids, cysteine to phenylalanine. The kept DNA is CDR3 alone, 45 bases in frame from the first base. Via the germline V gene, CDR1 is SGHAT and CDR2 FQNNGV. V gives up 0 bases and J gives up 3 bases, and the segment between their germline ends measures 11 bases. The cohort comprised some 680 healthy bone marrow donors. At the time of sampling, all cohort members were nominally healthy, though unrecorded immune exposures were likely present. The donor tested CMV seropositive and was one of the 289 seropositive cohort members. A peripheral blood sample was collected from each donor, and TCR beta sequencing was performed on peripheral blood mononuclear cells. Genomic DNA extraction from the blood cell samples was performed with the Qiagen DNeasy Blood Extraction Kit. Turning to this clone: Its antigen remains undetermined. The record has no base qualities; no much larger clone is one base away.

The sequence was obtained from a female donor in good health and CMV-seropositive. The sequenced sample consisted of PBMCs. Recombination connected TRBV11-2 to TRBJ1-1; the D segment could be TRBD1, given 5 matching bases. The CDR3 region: CASSLEGGGDTEAFF. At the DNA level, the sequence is TGTGCCAGCAGCTTAGAGGGTGGGGGGGACACTGAAGCTTTCTTT.